The source of this TCR beta chain is a study of blood T cell repertoires in COVID-19 (TCRdb year 2020). Context from the whole study: Samples from collaborators originated in the United States, Italy and Spain and spanned both the acute and convalescent phases of COVID-19. The material from the prospective study consisted of cDNA or gDNA derived from T cells, B-cell-depleted T cells, or PBMCs. Subjects who had been exposed to COVID-19, were actively infected with it, or had recovered from it provided the deeply sampled blood TCRbeta repertoires that made up the dataset. The repertoires were released in a freely available public database meant as a resource for research on the immune response to SARS-CoV-2. Samples came from the ongoing ImmuneRACE study (first 160 participants) plus 1,254 subjects from 6 global collaborators. The sample metadata nearly always contained a de-identified subject ID, COVID-19 status, age in years and sex. HLA class I and class II types, where available, came from metadata supplied by the sample provider rather than from assay-based typing. What the research found in general, with its limitations: How much clinical and demographic metadata was included differed by source and by participant, and the metadata was provided uncurated.

The collaborating institutions used their own protocols to collect whole blood in K2EDTA tubes. For TCRbeta analysis, collaborators shipped samples as frozen whole blood, isolated PBMCs, or DNA extracted from either of those sample types. TCRbeta CDR3 regions were amplified from genomic DNA by means of the immunoSEQ Assay, a bias-controlled multiplex PCR. In the source study's methods: The number of nucleated cells in each sample was estimated from the amplification of reference gene primers within the assay. To quantify the absolute abundance of each unique TCRbeta CDR3 rearrangement, sequence reads were collapsed and filtered. For each sample, productive Simpson clonality was calculated as the square root of Simpson's diversity index across productive rearrangements. TCRdb holds this immuneACCESS table with in-frame rearrangements only. Some clones are missing; in checked studies, unresolved V genes explain under half, and the rest has no known cause. V, J and clone size reflect that table, while D and trimming were determined from the DNA. This sample lists some 180,000 clones; around 80% were detected once. The ten largest clones add up to about 7% of the sample.

A note on this clone: The antigen it binds to is not known. One base away there is no much larger clone; base qualities are not given.

V and J are truncated by 0 bases and 4 bases respectively, leaving an intervening sequence of 12 bases. Inclusive of the bounding cysteine and phenylalanine, the CDR3 is 15 residues long. The entry retains the CDR3 DNA only, 45 bases that are in frame from base 1. The germline V gene (reference sequence) yields LGHDT for CDR1 and YNNKEL for CDR2. The receptor's source is a man between 60 and 75 years old with acute or convalescent COVID-19. The V and J genes are TRBV3-1 (or the pseudogene TRBV3-2) and TRBJ1-1; TRBD1 is perhaps the D gene, given 5 matching bases. Source material: peripheral blood. DNA sequence: TGTGCCAGCAGCCAAGACTGCAGGGAGGCCACTGAAGCTTTCTTT. This encodes CASSQDCREATEAFF.